One sample yielded the 4 T cell receptor beta chains listed below, sequenced in a study of OX40 agonist ivuxolimab in advanced cancers. Here immunoSEQ multiplex PCR was the method, and the copy in TCRdb shows in-frame clones only, minus some. The repertoire holds about 150,000 clones, with approximately 94% as singletons. This material consisted of CD4+ or CD8+ T cells sorted from blood, taken in a trial of the OX40 agonist ivuxolimab. These receptors came from an adult with an advanced solid tumor such as melanoma, head and neck, liver or kidney cancer.

V and J are TRBV6-6 and TRBJ1-1; a weak D match, TRBD1 (6 bases). Germline V gives CDR1 MNHNY, CDR2 SVGAGI (reference sequence). The CDR3 length is 14 residues. Trimming stripped 6 bases from V and 1 base from J, with 12 bases between. The CDR3: CASSHRVENTEAFF. The DNA of the CDR3 is TGTGCCAGCAGCCACAGGGTGGAGAACACTGAAGCTTTCTTT.

The J gene is TRBJ2-3, the V gene TRBV11-2; TRBD2 might be the D (8 bases). CDR3 length equals 16 residues. The germline gives CDR1 SGHAT, CDR2 FQNNGV. Trimming left V 6 bases short and J 5 bases short, with 21 bases between. CDR3 region: CASRPIAGQLLDTQYF. CDR3 DNA sequence: TGTGCCAGCAGGCCCATAGCGGGACAGTTACTAGATACGCAGTATTTT.

The CDR3 DNA is TGTGCCAGCAGTGCCGGGGGGGCGCGTGGAAACACCATATATTTT. This gives the protein CASSAGGARGNTIYF. J is TRBJ1-3 and V is TRBV6-5, with TRBD1 as a possible D gene (6 bases). Germline CDR1 is MNHEY and CDR2 is SVGAGI. Between the trimmed V and J ends, which lost 5 bases and 3 bases, there was a span of 14 bases. The CDR3 runs to 15 residues.

The V and J genes are TRBV27 and TRBJ2-5; D ambiguous. This CDR3 spans 9 amino acids. Trimming removed 8 bases at V and 5 bases at J, with 3 bases between. The germline gives CDR1 MNHEY, CDR2 SMNVEV (reference sequence). The DNA of the CDR3 is TGTGCCAGCGAGGAGACCCAGTACTTC. Protein sequence: CASEETQYF.